One sample yielded the 21 T cell receptor beta chains listed below, sequenced in a study of T cell repertoires and Cas9 in healthy adults. The assay was immunoSEQ multiplex PCR, and TCRdb's table has in-frame clones only and misses some. The table lists about 22,000 clones, about 89% of them singletons. The material sequenced was CD4+ effector T cells (CD127+, CD25-, CD137-, CD154-) from PBMCs; culture status not recorded. Receptors originate from a human donor in good health.

This chain uses TRBV28 with TRBJ2-7; 7 positions agree with TRBD1. J gave up 8 bases and V 7 bases, and 14 bases lay outside the gene matches. Per germline, CDR1 MDHEN and CDR2 SYDVKM. The CDR3 extends over 14 amino acids. In nucleotides, the CDR3 is TGTGCCAGCATAGACGGGACAGCAATTACGCAGCAGTACTTC. This codes for CASIDGTAITQQYF.

This clone was counted a few times. V is TRBV10-3 and J is TRBJ1-1; 10 bases align to TRBD1. Germline V lookup: CDR1 ENHRY, CDR2 SYGVKD. J gave up 11 bases and V 2 bases, and 2 bases lay outside the gene matches. The CDR3 is made up of 12 amino acids. This CDR3 reads CAISERGQGAFF. CDR3 coding DNA: TGTGCCATCAGTGAGAGGGGACAGGGGGCTTTCTTT.

This sequence joins TRBV5-1 and TRBJ1-4, with D hard to call. Germline V gene data show CDR1 as SGHRS and CDR2 as YFSETQ. CDR3 length: 13 amino acids. V lost 1 base and J lost 4, with 5 bases in between. The CDR3 loop is CASSLNSNEKLFF. As DNA, the CDR3 is TGCGCCAGCAGCTTGAACAGTAATGAAAAACTGTTTTTT.

This clone was recorded once. This chain joins TRBV28 and TRBJ2-7, with 9 positions matching TRBD1. The junction had 4 bases not matched to a gene; V was cut back by 3 bases and J by 1 base. Germline CDR1 is MDHEN and CDR2 is SYDVKM. The CDR3 runs to 15 residues. The CDR3 sequence: CASSFPGQGSYEQYF. The CDR3 coding sequence is TGTGCCAGCAGTTTTCCGGGACAGGGATCCTACGAGCAGTACTTC.

The V and J genes are TRBV21-1 and TRBJ1-6. TRBV21-1 is designated a pseudogene. CDR3 size: 19 residues. This CDR3 reads CASSKAREKTSSYNSPLHF. The DNA of the CDR3 is TGTGCCAGCAGCAAAGCTAGGGAAAAGACGAGCTCCTATAATTCACCCCTCCACTTT.

The rearrangement joins TRBV18 to TRBJ2-3; D is unclear. The CDR3 extends over 13 amino acids. Germline values: CDR1 KGHSH, CDR2 LQKENI. V lost 6 bases and J lost 1, with 8 bases in between. CDR3 in DNA: TGTGCCAGCTCCCTTCGGGGCACAGATACGCAGTATTTT. Translation gives CASSLRGTDTQYF. The entire variable domain, with the rest obtained from reference TRBV18 and TRBJ2-3, is as follows: NAGVMQNPRHLVRRRGQEARLRCSPMKGHSHVYWYRQLPEEGLKFMVYLQKENIIDESGMPKERFSAEFPKEGPSILRIQQVVRGDSAAYFCASSLRGTDTQYFGPGTRLTVL.

The table lists this clone with a count of one. The chain employs TRBV7-2 and TRBJ2-7, with D hard to call. V shed 6 bases and J shed 3 bases, with 12 bases lying between them. CDR1 is SGHTA and CDR2 is FQGNSA in the germline V gene. This CDR3 has 13 residues. The CDR3 region is CASRPPGGYEQYF. DNA of the CDR3: TGTGCCAGCAGGCCCCCGGGCGGCTACGAGCAGTACTTC. Filled out from reference TRBV7-2 and TRBJ2-7, the complete variable domain reads GAGVSQSPSNKVTEKGKDVELRCDPISGHTALYWYRQSLGQGLEFLIYFQGNSAPDKSGLPSDRFSAERTGGSVSTLTIQRTQQEDSAVYLCASRPPGGYEQYFGPGTRLTVT.

The chain couples TRBV27 to TRBJ1-1; no firm D call. There are 13 residues in the CDR3. Trimming removed 6 bases from V and 7 bases from J, with 15 bases in between. CDR1 and CDR2 from the germline V gene are MNHEY and SMNVEV (reference sequence). DNA for the CDR3: TGTGCCAGCAGCCCCTCAGTACGGGGTGAAGCTTTCTTT. It yields the protein CASSPSVRGEAFF.

The J gene is TRBJ2-7, the V gene TRBV28; D remains ambiguous. Deletions cut 4 bases from V and 2 bases from J, with 12 bases between. The CDR3 is 14 residues long. Germline V gene data show CDR1 as MDHEN and CDR2 as SYDVKM. This CDR3 is CASSSRAVPYEQYF. Here the CDR3 DNA reads TGTGCCAGCAGTTCCCGAGCCGTCCCCTACGAGCAGTACTTC. The entire variable domain, with the rest obtained from reference TRBV28 and TRBJ2-7, is as follows: DVKVTQSSRYLVKRTGEKVFLECVQDMDHENMFWYRQDPGLGLRLIYFSYDVKMKEKGDIPEGYSVSREKKERFSLILESASTNQTSMYLCASSSRAVPYEQYFGPGTRLTVT.

V gene TRBV30 combines with J gene TRBJ2-1; D is perhaps TRBD2 (6 bases). The CDR3 sequence is 15 residues long. Germline values: CDR1 GTSNPN, CDR2 SVGIG (reference sequence). With 1 base removed from V and 7 bases from J, the gap between germline ends came to 17 bases. The CDR3 DNA sequence: TGTGCCTGGAGTGAAGGGACTCGATGGTGGAATGAGCAGTTCTTC. Amino acids: CAWSEGTRWWNEQFF.

The chain joins TRBV28 to TRBJ1-1, with a weak D call TRBD1 (5 bases). The V end lost 10 bases, the J end lost 0 bases, and 15 bases lay between the germline ends. Germline V gene data show CDR1 as MDHEN and CDR2 as SYDVKM. CDR3 length: 14 amino acids. The CDR3 region is CATYLGQVNTEAFF. The DNA of the CDR3 is TGTGCCACCTACCTGGGGCAGGTGAACACTGAAGCTTTCTTT.

This clone came up once. This sequence joins TRBV28 and TRBJ2-7, with 16 bases identical to TRBD2. Germline CDR1 reads MDHEN; CDR2 reads SYDVKM. Trimming took 5 bases from V and 6 from J; bases not matched to a gene: 10. CDR3 length: 17 residues. The CDR3 loop reads CASSRMGLAGGPSEQYF. DNA for the CDR3: TGTGCCAGCAGTCGTATGGGACTAGCGGGAGGGCCTAGCGAGCAGTACTTC. Variable domain in full (rest from reference TRBV28 and TRBJ2-7): DVKVTQSSRYLVKRTGEKVFLECVQDMDHENMFWYRQDPGLGLRLIYFSYDVKMKEKGDIPEGYSVSREKKERFSLILESASTNQTSMYLCASSRMGLAGGPSEQYFGPGTRLTVT.

The rearrangement joins TRBV27 to TRBJ2-1; a weak D match, TRBD2 (6 bases). The CDR3 totals 13 residues. V was pared by 5 bases and J by 7 bases, with 12 bases between. Germline CDR1 MNHEY, CDR2 SMNVEV (reference sequence). The CDR3 DNA reads as TGTGCCAGCAGTCTGTCGGGGGATAATGAGCAGTTCTTC. Protein: CASSLSGDNEQFF.

V gene TRBV4-3 combines with J gene TRBJ2-1; D is unclear. Trimming removed 1 base from V and 2 bases from J, with 15 bases in between. There are 17 residues in the CDR3. Germline-derived CDR1 and CDR2 are LGHNA and YSLEER. This CDR3 reads CASSQAPGRSTYNEQFF. CDR3 nucleotide sequence: TGCGCCAGCAGCCAAGCCCCCGGACGATCAACCTACAATGAGCAGTTCTTC.

The chain links TRBV7-2 to TRBJ1-5; tentative D call: TRBD1 (5 bases). Trimming left V 1 base short and J 2 bases short, with 12 bases between. This CDR3 has 16 residues. Germline values: CDR1 SGHTA, CDR2 FQGNSA. The CDR3 DNA reads as TGTGCCAGCAGCTTAGGCAGGGACGTGGGCAATCAGCCCCAGCATTTT. Translating gives CASSLGRDVGNQPQHF.

This chain uses TRBV10-3 with TRBJ1-1; D not resolved. From germline, CDR1 is ENHRY and CDR2 SYGVKD. The CDR3 length is 13 residues. V shed 6 bases and J shed 1 base, with 9 bases lying between them. This CDR3 is CAIRDLRNTEAFF. The CDR3 region has the DNA TGTGCCATCAGGGATCTGCGGAACACTGAAGCTTTCTTT.

This rearrangement joins TRBV5-1 to TRBJ2-3; the match to TRBD2 covers 13 bases. Germline assignment: CDR1 SGHRS and CDR2 YFSETQ. With V trimmed by 1 base and J by 4 bases, 15 bases remained unmatched. The CDR3 contains 20 residues. CDR3 protein: CASSLMGLQGLAGRPDTQYF. CDR3 sequence (DNA): TGCGCCAGCAGCTTGATGGGCTTGCAGGGACTAGCGGGAAGGCCAGATACGCAGTATTTT.

The chain joins TRBV4-3 to TRBJ2-1; the match to TRBD1 covers 7 bases. Germline V gives CDR1 LGHNA, CDR2 YSLEER. The CDR3 sequence is 16 residues long. V shed 11 bases and J 5 bases; nucleotides not matched to a gene: 18. CDR3 in DNA: TGCGCCCCCTTGGACAGGCCCCCGAGGTTGGACAATGAGCAGTTCTTC. This translates into CAPLDRPPRLDNEQFF.

The gene calls are TRBV27 and TRBJ1-2; 7 bases align to TRBD1. The V gene end was trimmed by 8 bases and the J gene end by 4 bases; junction bases not matched to a gene: 13. The germline CDR1 and CDR2 sequences are MNHEY and SMNVEV (reference sequence). The CDR3 contains 15 residues. CDR3 in DNA: TGTGCCAGCTCTCGCCCGGGACAGTCCCCCTATGGCTACACCTTC. This codes for CASSRPGQSPYGYTF.

J is TRBJ1-4 and V is TRBV6-6, with D possibly matching TRBD1 (5 bases). Per germline, CDR1 MNHNY and CDR2 SVGAGI (reference sequence). V lost 4 bases and J 8 bases, leaving 17 bases between the germline ends. The CDR3 runs 15 residues. The CDR3 sequence: CASSFTGSRGEKLFF. The DNA for the CDR3 is TGTGCCAGCAGTTTTACAGGATCCAGAGGGGAAAAACTGTTTTTT.

This chain connects TRBV6-5 to TRBJ2-7, with 7 bases fitting TRBD1. The J segment lost 6 bases and the V segment lost 4 bases, leaving 3 bases of the junction unmatched. CDR1 and CDR2 (germline): MNHEY, SVGAGI. CDR3 length: 12 amino acids. The chain's CDR3 is CASSLQGSEQYF. As DNA, the CDR3 is TGTGCCAGCAGTTTACAGGGGTCCGAGCAGTACTTC.